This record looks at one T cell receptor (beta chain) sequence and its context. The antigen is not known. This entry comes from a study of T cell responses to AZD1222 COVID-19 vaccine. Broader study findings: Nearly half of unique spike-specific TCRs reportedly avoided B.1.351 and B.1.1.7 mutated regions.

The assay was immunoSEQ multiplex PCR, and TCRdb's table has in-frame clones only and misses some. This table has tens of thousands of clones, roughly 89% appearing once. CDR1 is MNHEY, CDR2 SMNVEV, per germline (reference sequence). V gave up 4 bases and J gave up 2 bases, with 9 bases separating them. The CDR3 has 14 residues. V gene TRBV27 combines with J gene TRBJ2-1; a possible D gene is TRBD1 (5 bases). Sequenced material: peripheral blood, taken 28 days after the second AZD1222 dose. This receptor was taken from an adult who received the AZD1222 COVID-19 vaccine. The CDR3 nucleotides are TGTGCCAGCAGTTCTGACAGCCCCTACAATGAGCAGTTCTTC. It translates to CASSSDSPYNEQFF.